This T cell receptor (beta chain) is from a study of T cell responses to AZD1222 COVID-19 vaccine. Study-level findings and limits: Epitopes outside B.1.351 and B.1.1.7 mutated regions reportedly drew nearly half of spike TCRs.

This CDR3 has 15 amino acids. J gave up 2 bases and V 0 bases, and 4 bases lay outside the gene matches. CDR1 SGDLS and CDR2 YYNGEE come from the germline V gene. Of note for this clone: Its antigen is currently unknown.

Sequencing used immunoSEQ multiplex PCR; TCRdb keeps in-frame clones, though not all of them. Among approximately 210,000 clones, 90% to 95% were seen once, and the ten largest hold roughly 1.8%. Sequenced here: peripheral blood, sampled 28 days after the second dose of the MenACWY control vaccine. The V gene is TRBV9, the J gene TRBJ2-7; 8 nucleotides align to TRBD2. The TCR was taken from an adult who received the MenACWY meningococcal vaccine as a control. Written as DNA, the CDR3 is TGTGCCAGCAGCGTAGCAGTCGGGGGGGCCTACGAGCAGTACTTC. This gives the protein CASSVAVGGAYEQYF.